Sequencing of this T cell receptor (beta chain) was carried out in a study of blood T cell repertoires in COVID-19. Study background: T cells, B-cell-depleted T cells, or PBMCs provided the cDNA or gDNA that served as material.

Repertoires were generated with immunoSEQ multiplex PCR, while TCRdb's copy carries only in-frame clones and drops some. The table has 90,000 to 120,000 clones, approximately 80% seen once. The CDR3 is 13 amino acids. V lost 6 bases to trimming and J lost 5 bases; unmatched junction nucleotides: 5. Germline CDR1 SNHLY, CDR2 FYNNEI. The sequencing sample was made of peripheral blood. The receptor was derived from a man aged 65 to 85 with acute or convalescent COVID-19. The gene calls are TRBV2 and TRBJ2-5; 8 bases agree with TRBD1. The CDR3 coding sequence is TGTGCCAGCAGCGGACAGGGAACGGAGACCCAGTACTTC. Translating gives CASSGQGTETQYF.